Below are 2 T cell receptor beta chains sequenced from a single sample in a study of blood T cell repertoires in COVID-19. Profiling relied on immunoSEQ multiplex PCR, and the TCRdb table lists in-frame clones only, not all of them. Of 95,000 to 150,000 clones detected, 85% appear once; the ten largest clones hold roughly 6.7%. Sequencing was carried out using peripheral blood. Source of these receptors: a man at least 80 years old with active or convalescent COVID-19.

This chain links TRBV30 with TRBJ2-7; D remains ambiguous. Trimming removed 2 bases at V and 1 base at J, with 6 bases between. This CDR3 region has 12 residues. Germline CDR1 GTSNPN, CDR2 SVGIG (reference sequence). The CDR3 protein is CAWSFTSYEQYF. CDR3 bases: TGTGCCTGGAGTTTCACATCCTACGAGCAGTACTTC.

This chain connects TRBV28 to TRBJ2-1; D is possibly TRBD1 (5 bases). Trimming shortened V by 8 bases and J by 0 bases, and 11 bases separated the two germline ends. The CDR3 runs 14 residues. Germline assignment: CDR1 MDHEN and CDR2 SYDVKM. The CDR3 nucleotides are TGTGCCAGCTGTACAGGTAGCTCCTACAATGAGCAGTTCTTC. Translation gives CASCTGSSYNEQFF.